This T cell receptor (beta chain) derives from a study of lymphopenia after photon versus proton radiotherapy. Points on this clone: What it binds is not known. This sample includes further DNA sequences coding for the same CDR3.

The data were produced by immunoSEQ multiplex PCR, yet TCRdb's version contains in-frame clones alone and is incomplete. There are fewer than 20,000 clones in the sample; under 95% occur only once, and over 1.5% lies in the top ten. Study outcomes and limitations: A bigger post-nadir fall in TCR diversity correlated inversely with survival time in deceased patients.

Germline CDR1 is SGHTA and CDR2 is FQGTGA. This CDR3 spans 15 amino acids. J lost 3 bases, V lost 1 base, and 2 bases had no gene match. The TCR originated in a woman between 40 and 50 years old with cholangiocarcinoma. Sequenced material: peripheral blood, taken from a patient treated with photon-based radiotherapy. The V call is TRBV7-3, the J call TRBJ2-1; 8 positions agree with TRBD1. As DNA, the CDR3 is TGTGCCAGCAGCTTAAGAGACAGGGGCTACAATGAGCAGTTCTTC. Translated, it gives CASSLRDRGYNEQFF.